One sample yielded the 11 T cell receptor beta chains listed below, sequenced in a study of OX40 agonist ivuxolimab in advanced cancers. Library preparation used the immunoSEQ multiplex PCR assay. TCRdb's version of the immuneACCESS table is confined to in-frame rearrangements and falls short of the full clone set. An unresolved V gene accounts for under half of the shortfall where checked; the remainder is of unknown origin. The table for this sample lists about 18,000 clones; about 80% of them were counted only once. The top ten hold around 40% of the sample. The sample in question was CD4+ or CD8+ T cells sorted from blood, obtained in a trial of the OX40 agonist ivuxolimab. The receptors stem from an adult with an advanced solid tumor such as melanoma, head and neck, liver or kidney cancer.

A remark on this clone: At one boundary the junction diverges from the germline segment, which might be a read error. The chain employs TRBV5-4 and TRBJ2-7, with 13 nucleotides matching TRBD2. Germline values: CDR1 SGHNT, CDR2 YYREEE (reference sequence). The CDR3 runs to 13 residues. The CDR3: CASSFGTSGEMAF. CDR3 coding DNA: TGTGCCAGCAGTTTTGGGACTAGCGGGGAGATGGCCTTC.

CDR3 residues: CASSLGRGANYGYTF. DNA of the CDR3: TGTGCCAGCAGCTTGGGAAGAGGAGCTAACTATGGCTACACCTTC. The chain has TRBV11-1 and TRBJ1-2; D gene unclear. The CDR3 consists of 15 residues. CDR1 and CDR2 from the germline V gene are SGHAT and FQDESV (reference sequence). V lost 3 bases and J lost 0, with 11 bases in between.

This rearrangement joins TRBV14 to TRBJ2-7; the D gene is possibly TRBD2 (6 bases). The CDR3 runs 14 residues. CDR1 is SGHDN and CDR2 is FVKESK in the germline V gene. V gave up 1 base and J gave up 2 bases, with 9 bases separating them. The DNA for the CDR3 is TGTGCCAGCAGCCAAGCGCCGGGGGCCTACGAGCAGTACTTC. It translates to CASSQAPGAYEQYF.

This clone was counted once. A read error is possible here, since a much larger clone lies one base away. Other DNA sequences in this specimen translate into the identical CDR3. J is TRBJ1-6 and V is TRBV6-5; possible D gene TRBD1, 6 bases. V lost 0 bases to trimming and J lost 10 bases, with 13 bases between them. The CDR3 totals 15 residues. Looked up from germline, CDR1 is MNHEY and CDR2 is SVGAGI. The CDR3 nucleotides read TGTGCCAGCAGTTACTCGACTCAGGGGAGATCACCCCTCCACTTT. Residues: CASSYSTQGRSPLHF.

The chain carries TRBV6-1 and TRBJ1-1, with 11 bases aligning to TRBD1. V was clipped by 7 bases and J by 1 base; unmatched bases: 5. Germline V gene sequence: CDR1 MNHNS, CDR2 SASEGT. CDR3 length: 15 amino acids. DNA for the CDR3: TGTGCCAGCAAGGGGACAGGGGGAAAGAACACTGAAGCTTTCTTT. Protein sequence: CASKGTGGKNTEAFF.

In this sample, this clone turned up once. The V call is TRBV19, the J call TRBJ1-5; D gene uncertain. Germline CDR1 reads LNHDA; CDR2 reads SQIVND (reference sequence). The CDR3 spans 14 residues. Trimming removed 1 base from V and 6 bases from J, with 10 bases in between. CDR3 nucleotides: TGTGCCAGTAGTATAGGGGCTGAAAGTCAGCCCCAGCATTTT. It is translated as CASSIGAESQPQHF.

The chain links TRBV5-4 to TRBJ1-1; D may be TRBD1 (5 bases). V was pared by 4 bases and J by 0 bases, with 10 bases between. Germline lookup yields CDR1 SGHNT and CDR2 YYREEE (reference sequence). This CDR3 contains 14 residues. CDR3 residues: CASSRGGMNTEAFF. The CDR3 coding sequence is TGTGCCAGCAGCCGGGGGGGTATGAACACTGAAGCTTTCTTT. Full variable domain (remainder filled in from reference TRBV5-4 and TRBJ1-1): ETGVTQSPTHLIKTRGQQVTLRCSSQSGHNTVSWYQQALGQGPQFIFQYYREEENGRGNFPPRFSGLQFPNYSSELNVNALELDDSALYLCASSRGGMNTEAFFGQGTRLTVV.

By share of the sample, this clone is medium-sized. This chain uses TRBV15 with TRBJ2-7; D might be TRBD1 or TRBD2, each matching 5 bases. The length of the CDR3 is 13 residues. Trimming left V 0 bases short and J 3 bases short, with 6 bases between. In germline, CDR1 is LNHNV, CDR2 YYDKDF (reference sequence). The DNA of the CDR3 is TGTGCCACCAGCAGAGATGGGGGCTACGAGCAGTACTTC. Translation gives CATSRDGGYEQYF.

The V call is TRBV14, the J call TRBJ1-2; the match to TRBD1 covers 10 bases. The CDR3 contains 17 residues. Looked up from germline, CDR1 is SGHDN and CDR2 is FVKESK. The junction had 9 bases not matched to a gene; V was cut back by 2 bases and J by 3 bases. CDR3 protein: CASSQPGQGSRDYGYTF. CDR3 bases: TGTGCCAGCAGCCAACCGGGACAGGGGAGTAGAGACTATGGCTACACCTTC.

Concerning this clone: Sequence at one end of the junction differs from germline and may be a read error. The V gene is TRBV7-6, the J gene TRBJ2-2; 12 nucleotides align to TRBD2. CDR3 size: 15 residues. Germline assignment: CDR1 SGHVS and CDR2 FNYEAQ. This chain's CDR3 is CASSLAGGQYGELFF. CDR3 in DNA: TGTGCCAGCAGCCTAGCGGGGGGGCAATACGGGGAGCTGTTTTTT.

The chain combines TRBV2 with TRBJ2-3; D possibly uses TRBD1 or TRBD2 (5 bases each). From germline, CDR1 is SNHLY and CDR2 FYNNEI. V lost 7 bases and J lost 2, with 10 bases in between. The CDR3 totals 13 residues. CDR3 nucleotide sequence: TGTGCCAGCAACGGGGCGAACACAGATACGCAGTATTTT. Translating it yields CASNGANTDTQYF.